The clone carrying this TCR beta chain came up a few times. As yet, its antigen is unknown. PCR was performed a second time for about 6 to 12 cycles using a sample-barcoded 5' primer and a J-beta primer mix. TCRdb re-called the 5' RACE reads with MiXCR, one entry per CDR3 protein. The profile shows approximately 290,000 distinct CDR3 sequences, roughly 26% of them singletons. Donors ranged from 6 to 90 years old and were healthy Caucasians in Russia. Each donor had around 9.2 milliliters of peripheral blood drawn. The sample originates from a study of blood T cells in healthy people across ages. Across the study: Template switching picked up about one barcoded beta molecule for each two T cells.

CDR1 and CDR2 from the germline V gene are SGHTA and FQGTGA. V was pared by 2 bases and J by 2 bases, with 13 bases between. The CDR3 length is 15 residues. Overall study findings and caveats: Long-lived donors carried more naive CD4+ cells and greater diversity than aged donors.

The TCR comes from a woman in her 70s in good health. The V gene is TRBV7-3, the J gene TRBJ2-7, with D possibly TRBD2 on 6 matching bases. Input material: blood. CDR3 sequence reads: CASSLLGGTAYEQYF. In DNA, the CDR3 is TGTGCCAGCAGCTTATTAGGCGGGACCGCCTACGAGCAGTACTTC.